This is a list of T cell receptor beta chains from one sample in a study of T cell repertoires in cytomegalovirus infection. One entry per CDR3 protein results from TCRdb running MiXCR on the reads. Of approximately 140,000 distinct CDR3 sequences in the sample, 5.5% to 7% were seen once. The sample comprised PBMCs. Source of these receptors: a human donor in good health (CMV status not recorded). Some clones in this sample may be carry-over from other donors' samples. Each CDR3 is given with its conserved first and last residue. Each record gives: CDR3 length, clone size, J gene, V gene, CDR3 protein. Size is stated for part of the rows, as once, few or many counts, or as a class when the clone is expanded.

len: 13
abundance: NA
j_gene: TRBJ1-2
v_gene: TRBV28
CDR3aa: CASSLGVVGGYTF

len: 12
abundance: many
j_gene: TRBJ2-7
v_gene: TRBV5-4
CDR3aa: CASSTENYEQYF

len: 16
abundance: many
j_gene: TRBJ2-3
v_gene: TRBV7-2
CDR3aa: CASGLMTGGIGDTQYF

len: 14
abundance: many
j_gene: TRBJ2-3
v_gene: TRBV7-2
CDR3aa: CASSPKRGMSTQYF

len: 13
abundance: many
j_gene: TRBJ2-7
v_gene: TRBV6-5
CDR3aa: CASRTGVAYEQYF

len: 14
abundance: many
j_gene: TRBJ1-2
v_gene: TRBV4-3
CDR3aa: CASSQERASYGYTF

len: 15
abundance: many
j_gene: TRBJ2-5
v_gene: TRBV7-2
CDR3aa: CASSPAGWYQETQYF

len: 17
abundance: many
j_gene: TRBJ2-7
v_gene: TRBV7-2
CDR3aa: CASSLVGGRGGDYEQYF

len: 15
abundance: few
j_gene: TRBJ2-7
v_gene: TRBV6-4
CDR3aa: CASSAELGVMYEQYF

len: 18
abundance: many
j_gene: TRBJ1-5
v_gene: TRBV7-2
CDR3aa: CASSLRGLKAGLNQPQHF

len: 15
abundance: NA
j_gene: TRBJ2-5
v_gene: TRBV6-2/TRBV6-3
CDR3aa: CASSYRPPRRETQYF

len: 14
abundance: many
j_gene: TRBJ2-5
v_gene: TRBV18
CDR3aa: CASSPYNAQETQYF

len: 16
abundance: many
j_gene: TRBJ2-5
v_gene: TRBV6-5
CDR3aa: CASSTKRSGVGETQYF

len: 14
abundance: few
j_gene: TRBJ1-1
v_gene: TRBV20-1
CDR3aa: CSARARAGNTEAFF

len: 15
abundance: few
j_gene: TRBJ2-1
v_gene: TRBV4-2
CDR3aa: CASSQGGGQGNEQFF

len: 13
abundance: many
j_gene: TRBJ2-3
v_gene: TRBV29-1
CDR3aa: CSVPHRGADTQYF

len: 17
abundance: few
j_gene: TRBJ2-2
v_gene: TRBV6-2/TRBV6-3
CDR3aa: CASSYSIQRANTGELFF

len: 15
abundance: few
j_gene: TRBJ1-2
v_gene: TRBV4-2
CDR3aa: CASSQVGQGADGYTF

len: 15
abundance: many
j_gene: TRBJ2-1
v_gene: TRBV7-8
CDR3aa: CASSLARDSYNEQFF

len: 14
abundance: many
j_gene: TRBJ1-6
v_gene: TRBV7-9
CDR3aa: CASSFEVYNSPLHF

len: 12
abundance: many
j_gene: TRBJ2-2
v_gene: TRBV5-4
CDR3aa: CASRANTGELFF

len: 13
abundance: many
j_gene: TRBJ1-1
v_gene: TRBV7-8
CDR3aa: CASSFQENTEAFF

len: 15
abundance: many
j_gene: TRBJ2-7
v_gene: TRBV28
CDR3aa: CASRGTGSIRYEQYF

len: 13
abundance: few
j_gene: TRBJ1-5
v_gene: TRBV20-1
CDR3aa: CSAPTGSNQPQHF

len: 14
abundance: NA
j_gene: TRBJ1-1
v_gene: TRBV27
CDR3aa: CASTLDGRNTEAFF

len: 14
abundance: many
j_gene: TRBJ2-7
v_gene: TRBV12-3/TRBV12-4
CDR3aa: CASRSGTESYEQYF

len: 12
abundance: many
j_gene: TRBJ1-1
v_gene: TRBV12-3/TRBV12-4
CDR3aa: CASSPTGSEAFF

len: 17
abundance: many
j_gene: TRBJ2-3
v_gene: TRBV27
CDR3aa: CASTTGRRAGGADTQYF

len: 13
abundance: many
j_gene: TRBJ2-2
v_gene: TRBV6-1
CDR3aa: CASSPPGYGELFF

len: 16
abundance: many
j_gene: TRBJ2-7
v_gene: TRBV4-1
CDR3aa: CASSVLGSGASYEQYF

len: 13
abundance: many
j_gene: TRBJ2-5
v_gene: TRBV7-2
CDR3aa: CASSFALGETQYF

len: 15
abundance: many
j_gene: TRBJ2-5
v_gene: TRBV7-2
CDR3aa: CASSRLAGARETQYF

len: 14
abundance: few
j_gene: TRBJ2-1
v_gene: TRBV2
CDR3aa: CASSDATGYNEQFF

len: 13
abundance: many
j_gene: TRBJ2-5
v_gene: TRBV10-3
CDR3aa: CAIGGQGLWTQYF

len: 14
abundance: NA
j_gene: TRBJ1-2
v_gene: TRBV6-1
CDR3aa: CASRNREGNYGYTF

len: 19
abundance: many
j_gene: TRBJ2-2
v_gene: TRBV7-2
CDR3aa: CASSLDGRGWDRYTGELFF

len: 14
abundance: few
j_gene: TRBJ1-1
v_gene: TRBV29-1
CDR3aa: CSVDSGRGDTEAFF

len: 15
abundance: NA
j_gene: TRBJ1-5
v_gene: TRBV5-1
CDR3aa: CASSFDGNSNQPQHF

len: 15
abundance: many
j_gene: TRBJ1-1
v_gene: TRBV7-2
CDR3aa: CASSYQGARNTEAFF

len: 14
abundance: many
j_gene: TRBJ2-2
v_gene: TRBV7-3
CDR3aa: CASSFGTYTGELFF

len: 15
abundance: many
j_gene: TRBJ2-7
v_gene: TRBV20-1
CDR3aa: CSARKATSGAYEQYF

len: 12
abundance: few
j_gene: TRBJ1-1
v_gene: TRBV29-1
CDR3aa: CSVFREGAEAFF

len: 13
abundance: NA
j_gene: TRBJ1-1
v_gene: TRBV24-1
CDR3aa: CATSEAVNTEAFF

len: 15
abundance: many
j_gene: TRBJ1-5
v_gene: TRBV6-1
CDR3aa: CASSQTGVSNQPQHF